A selection of T cell receptor beta chains follows, all from one sample in a study of ipilimumab plus nivolumab after autologous stem cell transplantation. Some clones are missing from TCRdb's copy, which holds only in-frame ones; the method was immunoSEQ multiplex PCR. The sample has tens of thousands of clones; roughly 90% are singletons. Sequences were derived from PBMCs, sampled in a trial of ipilimumab plus nivolumab as post-transplant consolidation. The receptors originated from a male donor with multiple myeloma. The CDR3 runs from the conserved cysteine through the conserved F or W. A D gene is named only where the DNA matches it firmly. The size of a clone is reported for some rows only, either as once, few or many, or as a class for expanded clones.

D | J | V | size | CDR3 | DNA
- | TRBJ1-2 | TRBV7-2 | once | CASSLTSNDLRYTF | TGTGCCAGCAGCTTAACGAGTAACGATCTTCGCTACACCTTC
- | TRBJ2-7 | TRBV10-3 | - | CAISPGAISYEQYF | TGTGCCATCAGCCCAGGGGCCATATCCTACGAGCAGTACTTC
- | TRBJ2-2 | TRBV29-1 | few | CSGGGTGELFF | TGCAGCGGAGGGGGCACCGGGGAGCTGTTTTTT
TRBD1 | TRBJ1-4 | TRBV7-2 | - | CASSSGLGTGGEKLFF | TGTGCCAGCAGCTCAGGGCTGGGGACAGGGGGTGAAAAACTGTTTTTT
TRBD1 | TRBJ2-5 | TRBV7-9 | - | CASSPDRGQETQYF | TGTGCCAGCAGCCCCGACAGGGGACAAGAGACCCAGTACTTC
- | TRBJ2-5 | TRBV7-2 | - | CASSRRDSPAGETQYF | TGTGCCAGCAGCCGCCGCGACAGCCCGGCCGGTGAGACCCAGTACTTC
- | TRBJ2-7 | TRBV2 | - | CASIGGHYEQYF | TGTGCCAGCATCGGGGGGCACTACGAGCAGTACTTC
- | TRBJ1-1 | TRBV29-1 | few | CSVFLNTEAFF | TGCAGCGTTTTCTTGAACACTGAAGCTTTCTTT
- | TRBJ1-3 | TRBV4-3 | - | CASSQELGSTGNTIYF | TGCGCCAGCAGCCAAGAGTTGGGATCCACTGGAAACACCATATATTTT
- | TRBJ2-1 | TRBV10-3 | - | CATSWENNEQFF | TGTGCCACCAGCTGGGAGAACAATGAGCAGTTCTTC
- | TRBJ2-1 | TRBV5-8 | - | CASSKVRQEPSYNEQFF | TGTGCCAGCAGCAAAGTCCGACAGGAACCTTCCTACAATGAGCAGTTCTTC
TRBD1 | TRBJ2-1 | TRBV5-1 | - | CASSSGTGGNEQFF | TGCGCCAGCAGTTCCGGGACAGGGGGGAATGAGCAGTTCTTC
- | TRBJ1-1 | TRBV5-1 | - | CASSWGSRGGRPEAFF | TGCGCCAGCAGCTGGGGCTCCAGGGGAGGGAGGCCTGAAGCTTTCTTT
TRBD2 | TRBJ2-1 | TRBV9 | once | CASSALLAGDNEQFF | TGTGCCAGCAGCGCCCTACTAGCGGGAGACAATGAGCAGTTCTTC
- | TRBJ1-1 | TRBV18 | - | CASSPPAANTEAFF | TGTGCCAGCTCCCCACCCGCAGCGAACACTGAAGCTTTCTTT
- | TRBJ1-5 | TRBV28 | - | CASSLLQYSNQPQHF | TGTGCCAGCTCTCTGCTGCAGTATAGCAATCAGCCCCAGCATTTT
TRBD2 | TRBJ2-1 | TRBV6-5 | - | CASSYVGLAGEGEQFF | TGTGCCAGCAGTTACGTTGGACTAGCGGGAGAAGGTGAGCAGTTCTTC
- | TRBJ1-6 | TRBV19 | - | CASSIKTGSYNSPLHF | TGTGCCAGTAGTATCAAGACTGGCTCCTATAATTCACCCCTCCACTTT
- | TRBJ2-2 | TRBV5-1 | - | CASSWAGTVGTGELFF | TGCGCCAGCAGCTGGGCGGGCACGGTAGGCACCGGGGAGCTGTTTTTT
- | TRBJ1-3 | TRBV4-1 | - | CASSQVGRSGNTIYF | TGCGCCAGCAGCCAAGTAGGGCGCTCTGGAAACACCATATATTTT
TRBD1 | TRBJ2-5 | TRBV28 | - | CASSSPLGQGLGTQYF | TGTGCCAGCAGTTCCCCCTTGGGACAGGGATTGGGGACCCAGTACTTC
- | TRBJ2-3 | TRBV9 | - | CASSVVLDTQYF | TGTGCCAGCAGCGTAGTGTTAGATACGCAGTATTTT
TRBD2 | TRBJ2-1 | TRBV4-2 | - | CASSQDGTSGNNEQFF | TGTGCCAGCAGCCAAGATGGGACTAGCGGAAACAATGAGCAGTTCTTC
- | TRBJ1-6 | TRBV25-1 | - | CASSEGLSYNSPLHF | TGTGCCAGCTCTGAGGGTCTCTCCTATAATTCACCCCTCCACTTT
TRBD1 | TRBJ2-7 | TRBV7-9 | - | CASNPPGQGSSEQYF | TGTGCCAGCAACCCTCCGGGACAGGGTAGTTCCGAGCAGTACTTC
- | TRBJ2-1 | TRBV18 | - | CASSPQGYNEQFF | TGTGCCAGCTCACCCCAGGGCTACAATGAGCAGTTCTTC
TRBD1 | TRBJ2-3 | TRBV14 | - | CASSRGTAYFLSTDTQYF | TGTGCCAGCAGCCGAGGGACAGCTTACTTCCTTAGCACAGATACGCAGTATTTT
- | TRBJ2-7 | TRBV5-4 | - | CASSSVGSGTYEQYF | TGTGCCAGCAGCTCGGTGGGATCCGGGACCTACGAGCAGTACTTC
- | TRBJ2-5 | TRBV12-5 | once | CASGQGRDLEETQYF | TGTGCTAGTGGTCAAGGCCGGGACTTAGAAGAGACCCAGTACTTC
TRBD1 | TRBJ2-7 | TRBV4-2 | - | CASSQGTGGTYEQYF | TGTGCCAGCAGCCAGGGGACAGGGGGCACCTACGAGCAGTACTTC
- | TRBJ2-1 | TRBV5-1 | - | CASSQTYGAEQFF | TGCGCCAGCAGCCAAACCTACGGTGCTGAGCAGTTCTTC
- | TRBJ1-4 | TRBV15 | - | CATSRDQGGFNEKLFF | TGTGCCACCAGCAGAGATCAAGGTGGATTTAATGAAAAACTGTTTTTT
- | TRBJ1-4 | TRBV19 | - | CASSEPGSGEKLFF | TGTGCCAGTAGTGAACCGGGGAGCGGCGAAAAACTGTTTTTT
- | TRBJ2-2 | TRBV28 | - | CASSLYGNTGELFF | TGTGCCAGCAGTTTATACGGAAACACCGGGGAGCTGTTTTTT
- | TRBJ1-3 | TRBV27 | - | CASREQGSGNTIYF | TGTGCCAGCAGGGAACAGGGTTCTGGAAACACCATATATTTT
TRBD1 | TRBJ1-2 | TRBV5-4 | - | CASSSYDRGGYGYTF | TGTGCCAGCAGCTCGTATGACAGGGGAGGCTATGGCTACACCTTC
- | TRBJ1-5 | TRBV27 | few | CASSLLAGGRNQPQHF | TGTGCCAGCAGTTTACTGGCGGGGGGTCGCAATCAGCCCCAGCATTTT
- | TRBJ1-1 | TRBV6-5 | medium-sized | CASSTRTDTEAFF | TGTGCCAGCAGTACTCGGACGGACACTGAAGCTTTCTTT
TRBD2 | TRBJ2-1 | TRBV6-5 | - | CASSSPGLAGNEQFF | TGTGCCAGCAGTTCCCCGGGACTAGCGGGGAATGAGCAGTTCTTC
TRBD1 | TRBJ1-2 | TRBV6-5 | few | CASSYPRGRGYTF | TGTGCCAGCAGTTATCCCAGGGGGCGAGGCTACACCTTC
TRBD1 | TRBJ1-1 | TRBV5-1 | - | CASSLAGDRVMNTEAFF | TGCGCCAGCAGCTTGGCTGGGGACAGGGTGATGAACACTGAAGCTTTCTTT
TRBD1 | TRBJ1-1 | TRBV5-1 | - | CASSWDSNTEAFF | TGCGCCAGCAGCTGGGACAGCAACACTGAAGCTTTCTTT
TRBD1 | TRBJ1-1 | TRBV6-1 | - | CASSDPPGQQILNTEAFF | TGTGCCAGCAGTGACCCGCCGGGACAGCAGATATTGAACACTGAAGCTTTCTTT
- | TRBJ1-2 | TRBV9 | - | CASSAGGSRHYGYTF | TGTGCCAGCAGCGCCGGGGGATCGCGACACTATGGCTACACCTTC
- | TRBJ1-2 | TRBV19 | - | CATLAQEPRYGYTF | TGTGCCACCCTAGCCCAGGAGCCCCGCTATGGCTACACCTTC
- | TRBJ1-2 | TRBV18 | - | CASSPPGALNYGYTF | TGTGCCAGCTCACCACCAGGGGCACTTAACTATGGCTACACCTTC
- | TRBJ1-1 | TRBV27 | - | CASSQRANTGSAEAFF | TGTGCCAGCAGTCAACGGGCAAACACCGGTAGTGCTGAAGCTTTCTTT
TRBD1 | TRBJ2-3 | TRBV6-1 | - | CASSDTGTGGTDTQYF | TGTGCCAGCAGTGACACCGGGACAGGGGGCACAGATACGCAGTATTTT
TRBD1 | TRBJ2-5 | TRBV5-1 | - | CASSSGTGIGGETQYF | TGCGCCAGCAGCTCCGGGACAGGGATAGGGGGAGAGACCCAGTACTTC
- | TRBJ1-2 | TRBV19 | - | CASSMESALYGYTF | TGTGCCAGTAGTATGGAATCAGCGCTCTATGGCTACACCTTC
- | TRBJ1-1 | TRBV7-8 | - | CASSLGRGNTEAFF | TGTGCCAGCAGCTTAGGCAGGGGGAACACTGAAGCTTTCTTT
- | TRBJ1-4 | TRBV29-1 | - | CSVAYGAHNEKLFF | TGCAGCGTTGCCTACGGGGCTCATAATGAAAAACTGTTTTTT